These 21 T cell receptor beta chains came from one sample sequenced in a study of blood T cells in healthy people across ages. Combining a sample-barcoded 5' primer with a J-beta primer mix, a second PCR ran for roughly 7 to 12 cycles. TCRdb used MiXCR to reprocess the 5' RACE reads, holding one entry per CDR3 protein. The data show some 730,000 distinct CDR3 sequences, about a fifth seen once. The sample was blood. The receptors come from a man between 65 and 85 years old in good health.

Here the CDR3 reads CASSVGDQETQYF. As DNA, the CDR3 is TGTGCCAGCAGCGTAGGGGACCAAGAGACCCAGTACTTC. This sequence joins TRBV9 and TRBJ2-5; D gene unclear. V was cut by 0 bases and J by 0 bases, with 3 bases left in between. The CDR3 is 13 residues long. Germline CDR1 SGDLS, CDR2 YYNGEE.

There are a few counts of this clonotype. The V gene is TRBV3-1, the J gene TRBJ2-5; D unclear. Per germline, CDR1 LGHDT and CDR2 YNNKEL (reference sequence). The CDR3 extends over 13 amino acids. Trimming pared 4 bases from V and 5 bases from J, leaving 11 bases between. CDR3 DNA sequence: TGTGCCAGCAGCCCCCGGTGGAGCGAGACCCAGTACTTC. Protein: CASSPRWSETQYF.

CDR3 in amino acids: CASSPTPGRNEQFF. In DNA, the CDR3 is TGTGCCAGCAGTCCTACTCCGGGTCGTAATGAGCAGTTCTTC. V and J are TRBV5-5 and TRBJ2-5; D is uncertain. The J call may not be correct, given that the DNA end is closer to TRBJ2-1. Germline V gene sequence: CDR1 SGHKS, CDR2 YYEKEE (reference sequence). CDR3 length: 14 amino acids.

This clonotype was observed a few times. The CDR3 DNA follows: TGCAGCGTTGGTTTATCAGGGGGCCATTACGAGCAGTACTTC. It specifies CSVGLSGGHYEQYF. The V call is TRBV29-1, the J call TRBJ2-7, with TRBD1 matching over 8 bases. This CDR3 has 14 residues. The trim removed 4 bases at V and 4 bases at J, leaving 9 bases unmatched. Germline V CDR1 and CDR2: SQVTM, ANQGSEA.

This sequence joins TRBV7-2 and TRBJ2-1, with D unresolved. Trimming stripped 5 bases from V and 5 bases from J, with 10 bases between. Germline lookup yields CDR1 SGHTA and CDR2 FQGNSA. The CDR3 loop spans 13 amino acids. The chain's CDR3 is CASSPPPHNEQFF. The CDR3 region has the DNA TGTGCCAGCAGCCCACCCCCTCACAATGAGCAGTTCTTC.

In this sample, this clonotype turned up a few times. The rearrangement joins TRBV20-1 to TRBJ2-7, with D possibly called TRBD1 or TRBD2 (5 bases each). Germline CDR1 reads DFQATT; CDR2 reads SNEGSKA (reference sequence). The CDR3 has 11 residues. Trimming pared 6 bases from V and 2 bases from J, leaving 8 bases between. This CDR3 is CSATGPYEQYF. DNA of the CDR3: TGCAGTGCGACGGGACCCTACGAGCAGTACTTC.

The genes are TRBV5-1 and TRBJ2-1, with TRBD1 identical over 9 bases. The CDR3 is made up of 15 amino acids. The germline V gene has CDR1 SGHRS and CDR2 YFSETQ. The ends lost 4 bases at V and 2 bases at J; junction bases unmatched: 4. For the CDR3, the DNA is TGCGCCAGCAGCAAACAGGGGGCGGCCTACAATGAGCAGTTCTTC. It codes for CASSKQGAAYNEQFF. Full variable domain (rest looked up from reference TRBV5-1 and TRBJ2-1): KAGVTQTPRYLIKTRGQQVTLSCSPISGHRSVSWYQQTPGQGLQFLFEYFSETQRNKGNFPGRFSGRQFSNSRSEMNVSTLELGDSALYLCASSKQGAAYNEQFFGPGTRLTVL.

The chain uses TRBV20-1 and TRBJ2-1; D perhaps matches TRBD2 (6 bases). The CDR3 is made up of 16 amino acids. Germline V lookup: CDR1 DFQATT, CDR2 SNEGSKA (reference sequence). V lost 6 bases and J 8 bases, leaving 26 bases between the germline ends. The CDR3 coding sequence is TGCAGTGCGGAGGGACGCGGGACCCTAATCTCCGATGAGCAGTTCTTC. Protein: CSAEGRGTLISDEQFF.

CDR3 amino acids: CASRIVDEQFF. As DNA, the CDR3 is TGTGCCAGCAGGATCGTGGATGAGCAGTTCTTC. The chain combines TRBV2 with TRBJ2-1; no clear D gene. The CDR3 is 11 amino acids. Between the trimmed V and J ends, which lost 6 bases and 8 bases, there was a span of 8 bases. Germline V gene lookup returns CDR1 SNHLY and CDR2 FYNNEI.

The genes are TRBV7-6 and TRBJ2-1; TRBD2 aligns across 7 bases. The CDR3 sequence is 16 residues long. CDR1 is SGHVS and CDR2 is FNYEAQ in the germline V gene. Trimming at V came to 0 bases and at J to 5 bases, leaving 7 bases not matched to a gene. This CDR3 is CASSLAGSGRDNEQFF. The DNA for the CDR3 is TGTGCCAGCAGCTTAGCCGGTAGCGGGCGAGACAATGAGCAGTTCTTC.

This clonotype showed up just a few times. This chain connects TRBV25-1 to TRBJ2-3; the match to TRBD2 covers 9 bases. The trim removed 3 bases at V and 5 bases at J, leaving 6 bases unmatched. This CDR3 has 15 amino acids. CDR1 and CDR2 (germline): MGHDK, SYGVNS. The CDR3 sequence: CASSDLAGSGDTQYF. CDR3 coding DNA: TGTGCCAGCAGTGATCTAGCGGGGTCCGGAGATACGCAGTATTTT. Based on the CDR3 plus reference TRBV25-1 and TRBJ2-3, the full variable domain is EADIYQTPRYLVIGTGKKITLECSQTMGHDKMYWYQQDPGMELHLIHYSYGVNSTEKGDLSSESTVSRIRTEHFPLTLESARPSHTSQYLCASSDLAGSGDTQYFGPGTRLTVL.

This clonotype was seen more than once but under ten times. The rearrangement links TRBV12-3 or TRBV12-4 to TRBJ1-2, with 8 bases matching TRBD1. The CDR3 sequence is 14 residues long. Unmatched junction bases numbered 5, after V lost 1 base and J lost 7 bases. DNA for the CDR3: TGTGCCAGCAGTTTAGTACAGGGGGTCGGTGGCTACACCTTC. It yields the protein CASSLVQGVGGYTF.

This clonotype was detected a few times. The rearrangement uses TRBV3-1 and TRBJ1-2, with 7 nucleotides matching TRBD1. Trimming at V came to 1 base and at J to 8 bases, leaving 13 bases not matched to a gene. Germline CDR1 and CDR2: LGHDT and YNNKEL (reference sequence). The CDR3 extends over 16 amino acids. The CDR3, as DNA: TGTGCCAGCAGCCAAGGGACCAGGGGGGCGTCTCGAGGCTACACCTTC. Translated, it gives CASSQGTRGASRGYTF.

This clonotype was seen a handful of times. This chain uses TRBV7-9 with TRBJ1-1, with D tentatively TRBD1 (5 bases). The germline CDR1 and CDR2 sequences are SEHNR and FQNEAQ (reference sequence). Trimming removed 2 bases from V and 6 bases from J, with 13 bases in between. The CDR3 extends over 14 amino acids. The CDR3 region has the DNA TGTGCCAGCAGCTTATATCCCTTGGGGGCTGAAGCTTTCTTT. Translation gives CASSLYPLGAEAFF.

The chain recombines TRBV3-1 with TRBJ1-1, with D unclear. Trimming took 2 bases from V and 3 from J, leaving 7 bases between them. The germline V gene has CDR1 LGHDT and CDR2 YNNKEL (reference sequence). The CDR3 runs to 13 residues. The CDR3 here is CASSQIEDTEAFF. The CDR3 nucleotides read TGTGCCAGCAGCCAAATCGAGGACACTGAAGCTTTCTTT.

This clonotype was seen a few times. The chain uses TRBV20-1 and TRBJ2-1; the D gene is possibly TRBD2 (5 bases). The CDR3 is 14 residues long. The V and J ends lost 3 bases and 4 bases respectively, with 13 bases between them. Germline CDR1 reads DFQATT; CDR2 reads SNEGSKA (reference sequence). CDR3 nucleotide sequence: TGCAGTGCTAGGACTATCACTGCGTACAATGAGCAGTTCTTC. Residues: CSARTITAYNEQFF.

The chain combines TRBV20-1 with TRBJ2-4; 7 nucleotides agree with TRBD1. Unmatched junction bases numbered 5, after V lost 0 bases and J lost 3 bases. The CDR3 loop spans 15 amino acids. CDR1 DFQATT and CDR2 SNEGSKA come from the germline V gene (reference sequence). CDR3 protein: CSARDRGQNKNIQYF. CDR3 bases: TGCAGTGCTAGAGATCGGGGACAGAACAAAAACATTCAGTACTTC.

The table lists this clonotype with a few counts. The gene calls are TRBV29-1 and TRBJ2-1; D unclear. This CDR3 is built from 12 residues. V lost 6 bases to trimming and J lost 9 bases, with 15 bases between them. Germline V gene sequence: CDR1 SQVTM, CDR2 ANQGSEA. The CDR3 coding sequence is TGCAGCGTGACTGGAGCCTTCGCTGAGCAGTTCTTC. As protein: CSVTGAFAEQFF.

Concerning this clonotype: The conserved closing phenylalanine or tryptophan is absent in this CDR3, likely reflecting a read error. V is TRBV12-3 or TRBV12-4 and J is TRBJ2-3; perhaps TRBD2 as D (6 bases). The CDR3 covers 16 residues. V lost 5 bases and J 0 bases, leaving 15 bases between the germline ends. Here the CDR3 reads CASSQPGTLSTDTQYS. The CDR3 bases are TGTGCCAGCAGTCAACCAGGGACTCTGAGCACAGATACGCAGTATTCT.

The gene calls are TRBV7-9 and TRBJ1-4, with 9 positions matching TRBD1. Germline V gives CDR1 SEHNR, CDR2 FQNEAQ (reference sequence). V dropped 2 bases and J dropped 8; count of bases not matched to a gene: 9. This CDR3 has 16 residues. CDR3 in amino acids: CASSLRTGQGGEKLFF. The CDR3 nucleotides read TGTGCCAGCAGCTTACGAACGGGACAGGGCGGCGAAAAACTGTTTTTT.

The chain carries TRBV27 and TRBJ2-3; unclear D gene. The CDR3 loop spans 13 amino acids. V lost 3 bases and J 4 bases, leaving 8 bases between the germline ends. Germline loops: CDR1 MNHEY, CDR2 SMNVEV (reference sequence). CDR3 nucleotide sequence: TGTGCCAGCAGTTTCACGCAGGCAGATACGCAGTATTTT. Its translation is CASSFTQADTQYF.